This note documents a single TCR beta chain sequence. The data stem from a study of PD-L1 blockade in urothelial cancer. Study-wide background: The median number of T cells present in blood samples was 141,255.

Time point defined: pretreatment peripheral blood. Pretreatment sampling and on-treatment sampling together yielded between 1 and 8 samples for each patient. The CDR3 runs to 19 residues. CDR1 is SGHRS and CDR2 is YFSETQ in the germline V gene. After removal of 0 bases from V and 7 bases from J, the junction contained 15 bases not matched to a gene. Synthetic TCR analog templates were added to each PCR reaction. The assay was immunoSEQ multiplex PCR, and TCRdb's table has in-frame clones only and misses some. The top ten clones hold approximately 5% of a sample with about 76,000 clones, 75% to 90% of them seen once.

The chain uses TRBV5-1 and TRBJ2-1, with 11 bases identical to TRBD2. The sequence was collected from a man aged 65 to 79 with urothelial cancer. The input for sequencing was PBMCs, taken around atezolizumab (anti-PD-L1) treatment. The chain's CDR3 is CASSLAHSLLAGARNEQFF. The DNA of the CDR3 is TGCGCCAGCAGCTTGGCCCACTCCTTACTAGCGGGAGCAAGGAATGAGCAGTTCTTC.